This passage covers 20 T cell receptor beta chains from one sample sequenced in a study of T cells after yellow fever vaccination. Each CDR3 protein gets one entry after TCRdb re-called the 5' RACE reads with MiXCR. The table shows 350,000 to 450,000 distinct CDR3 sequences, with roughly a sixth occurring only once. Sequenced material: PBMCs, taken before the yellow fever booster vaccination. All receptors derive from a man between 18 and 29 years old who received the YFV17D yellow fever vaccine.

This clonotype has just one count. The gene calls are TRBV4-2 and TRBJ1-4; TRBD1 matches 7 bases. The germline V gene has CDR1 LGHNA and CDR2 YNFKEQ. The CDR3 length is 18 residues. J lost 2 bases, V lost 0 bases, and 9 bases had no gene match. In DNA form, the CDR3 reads TGTGCCAGCAGCCAAGACGTACAGGGGATGATGACTAATGAAAAACTGTTTTTT. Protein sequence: CASSQDVQGMMTNEKLFF.

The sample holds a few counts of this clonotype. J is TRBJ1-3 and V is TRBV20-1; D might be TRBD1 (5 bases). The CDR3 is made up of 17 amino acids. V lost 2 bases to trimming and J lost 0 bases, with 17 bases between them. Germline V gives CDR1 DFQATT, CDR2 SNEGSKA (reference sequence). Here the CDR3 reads CSARSGFRFGSGNTIYF. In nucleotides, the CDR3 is TGCAGTGCTAGATCAGGGTTCAGGTTCGGCTCTGGAAACACCATATATTTT.

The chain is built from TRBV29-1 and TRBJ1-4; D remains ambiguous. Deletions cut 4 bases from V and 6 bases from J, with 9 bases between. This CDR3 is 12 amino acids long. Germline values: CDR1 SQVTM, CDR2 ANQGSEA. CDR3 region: CSVGGLDEKLFF. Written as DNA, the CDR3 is TGCAGCGTTGGGGGTTTGGATGAAAAACTGTTTTTT.

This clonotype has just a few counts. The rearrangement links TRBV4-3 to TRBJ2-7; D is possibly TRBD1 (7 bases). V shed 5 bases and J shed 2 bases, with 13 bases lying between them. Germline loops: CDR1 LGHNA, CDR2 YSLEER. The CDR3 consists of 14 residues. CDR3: CASSSTGRTYEQYF. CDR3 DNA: TGCGCCAGCAGCTCGACAGGGAGGACCTACGAGCAGTACTTC.

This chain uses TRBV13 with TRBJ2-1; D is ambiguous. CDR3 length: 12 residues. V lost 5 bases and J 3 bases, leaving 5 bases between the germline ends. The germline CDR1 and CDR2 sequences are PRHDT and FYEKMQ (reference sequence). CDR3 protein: CASSTIYNEQFF. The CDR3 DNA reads TGTGCCAGCAGCACCATCTACAATGAGCAGTTCTTC.

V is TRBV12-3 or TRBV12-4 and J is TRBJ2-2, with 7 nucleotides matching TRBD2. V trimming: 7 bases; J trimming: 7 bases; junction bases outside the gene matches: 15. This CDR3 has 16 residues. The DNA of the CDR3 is TGTGCCAGCACCCCGTTGGGTGGGGCGGGGGTCGGGGAGCTGTTTTTT. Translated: CASTPLGGAGVGELFF.

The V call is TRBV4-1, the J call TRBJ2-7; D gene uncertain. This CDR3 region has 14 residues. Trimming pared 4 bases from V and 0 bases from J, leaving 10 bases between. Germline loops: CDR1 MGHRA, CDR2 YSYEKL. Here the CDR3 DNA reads TGCGCCAGCAGCCGAACCACAGACTCCTACGAGCAGTACGTC. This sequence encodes CASSRTTDSYEQYV.

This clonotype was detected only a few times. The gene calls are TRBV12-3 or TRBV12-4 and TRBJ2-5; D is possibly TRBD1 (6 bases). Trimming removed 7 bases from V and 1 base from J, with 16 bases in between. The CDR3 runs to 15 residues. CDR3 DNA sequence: TGTGCCAGCACCGATGCTGGGACAAGCCAAGAGACCCAGTACTTC. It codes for CASTDAGTSQETQYF.

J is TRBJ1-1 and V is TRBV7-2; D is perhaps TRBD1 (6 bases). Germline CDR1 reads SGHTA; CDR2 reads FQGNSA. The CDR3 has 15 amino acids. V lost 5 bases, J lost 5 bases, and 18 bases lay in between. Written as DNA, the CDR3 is TGTGCCAGCAGCCCCGACCGGGACATACAAACTGAAGCTTTCTTT. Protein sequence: CASSPDRDIQTEAFF.

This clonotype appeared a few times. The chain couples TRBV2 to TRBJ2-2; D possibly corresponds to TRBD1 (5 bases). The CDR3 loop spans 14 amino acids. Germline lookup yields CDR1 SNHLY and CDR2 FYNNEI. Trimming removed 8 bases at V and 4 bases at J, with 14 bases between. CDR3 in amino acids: CASRLTAPTGELFF. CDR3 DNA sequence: TGTGCCAGCCGATTGACAGCTCCCACCGGGGAGCTGTTTTTT.

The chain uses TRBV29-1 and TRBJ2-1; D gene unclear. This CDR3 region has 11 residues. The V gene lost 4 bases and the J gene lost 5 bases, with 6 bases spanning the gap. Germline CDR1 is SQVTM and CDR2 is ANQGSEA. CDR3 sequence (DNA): TGCAGCGTTGTTAGAGACAATGAGCAGTTCTTC. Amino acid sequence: CSVVRDNEQFF.

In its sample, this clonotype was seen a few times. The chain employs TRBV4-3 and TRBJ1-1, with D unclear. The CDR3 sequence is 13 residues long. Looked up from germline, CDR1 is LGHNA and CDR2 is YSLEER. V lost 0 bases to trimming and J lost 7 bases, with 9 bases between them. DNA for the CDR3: TGCGCCAGCAGCCAAGATCTGGACTTTGAAGCTTTCTTT. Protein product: CASSQDLDFEAFF.

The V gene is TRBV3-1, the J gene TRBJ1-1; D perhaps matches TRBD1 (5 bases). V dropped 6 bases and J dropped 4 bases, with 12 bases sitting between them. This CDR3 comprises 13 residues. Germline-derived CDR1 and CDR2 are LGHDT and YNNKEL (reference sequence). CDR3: CASRRGVRTEAFF. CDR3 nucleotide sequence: TGTGCCAGCAGGAGAGGGGTACGCACTGAAGCTTTCTTT.

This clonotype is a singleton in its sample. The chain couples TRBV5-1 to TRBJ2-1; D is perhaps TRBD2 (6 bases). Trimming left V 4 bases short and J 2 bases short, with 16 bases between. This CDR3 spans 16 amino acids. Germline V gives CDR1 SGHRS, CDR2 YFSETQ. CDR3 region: CASSPGGSVTYNEQFF. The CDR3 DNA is TGCGCCAGCAGCCCTGGGGGGTCAGTCACCTACAATGAGCAGTTCTTC.

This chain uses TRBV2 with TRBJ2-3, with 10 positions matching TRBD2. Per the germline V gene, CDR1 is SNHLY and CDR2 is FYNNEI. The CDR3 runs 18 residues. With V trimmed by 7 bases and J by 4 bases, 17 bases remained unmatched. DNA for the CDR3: TGTGCCAGCATCCCCAGACTTCGGCTAGCGGGGGATCCAGATACGCAGTATTTT. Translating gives CASIPRLRLAGDPDTQYF.

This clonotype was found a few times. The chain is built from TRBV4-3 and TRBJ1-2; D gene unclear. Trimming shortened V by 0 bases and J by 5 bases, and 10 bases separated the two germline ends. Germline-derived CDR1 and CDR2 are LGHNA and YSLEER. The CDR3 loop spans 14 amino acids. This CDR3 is CASSQDRGQYGYTF. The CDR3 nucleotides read TGCGCCAGCAGCCAAGATAGAGGGCAGTATGGCTACACCTTC.

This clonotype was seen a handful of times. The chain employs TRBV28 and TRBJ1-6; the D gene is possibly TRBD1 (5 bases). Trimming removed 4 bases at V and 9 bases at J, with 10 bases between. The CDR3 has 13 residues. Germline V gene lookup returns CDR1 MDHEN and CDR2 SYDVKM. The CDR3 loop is CASSYLGRSPLHF. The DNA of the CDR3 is TGTGCCAGCAGTTACCTGGGACGTTCACCCCTCCACTTT. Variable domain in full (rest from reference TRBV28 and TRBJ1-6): DVKVTQSSRYLVKRTGEKVFLECVQDMDHENMFWYRQDPGLGLRLIYFSYDVKMKEKGDIPEGYSVSREKKERFSLILESASTNQTSMYLCASSYLGRSPLHFGNGTRLTVT.

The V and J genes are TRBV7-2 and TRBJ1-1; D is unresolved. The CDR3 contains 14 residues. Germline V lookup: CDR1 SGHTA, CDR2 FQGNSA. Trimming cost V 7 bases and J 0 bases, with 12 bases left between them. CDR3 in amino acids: CASTRGSMNTEAFF. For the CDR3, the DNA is TGTGCCAGCACCCGAGGAAGCATGAACACTGAAGCTTTCTTT.

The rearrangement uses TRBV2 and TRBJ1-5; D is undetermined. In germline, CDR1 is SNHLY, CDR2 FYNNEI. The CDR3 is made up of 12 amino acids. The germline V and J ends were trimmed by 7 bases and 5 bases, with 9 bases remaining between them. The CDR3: CASNGIYQPQHF. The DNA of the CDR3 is TGTGCCAGCAATGGCATATATCAGCCCCAGCATTTT.

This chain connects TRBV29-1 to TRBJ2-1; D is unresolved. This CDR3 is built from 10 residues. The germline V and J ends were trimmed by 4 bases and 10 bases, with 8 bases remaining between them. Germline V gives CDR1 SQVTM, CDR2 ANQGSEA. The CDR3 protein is CSVVSREQFF. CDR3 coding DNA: TGCAGCGTTGTTAGTCGGGAGCAGTTCTTC.